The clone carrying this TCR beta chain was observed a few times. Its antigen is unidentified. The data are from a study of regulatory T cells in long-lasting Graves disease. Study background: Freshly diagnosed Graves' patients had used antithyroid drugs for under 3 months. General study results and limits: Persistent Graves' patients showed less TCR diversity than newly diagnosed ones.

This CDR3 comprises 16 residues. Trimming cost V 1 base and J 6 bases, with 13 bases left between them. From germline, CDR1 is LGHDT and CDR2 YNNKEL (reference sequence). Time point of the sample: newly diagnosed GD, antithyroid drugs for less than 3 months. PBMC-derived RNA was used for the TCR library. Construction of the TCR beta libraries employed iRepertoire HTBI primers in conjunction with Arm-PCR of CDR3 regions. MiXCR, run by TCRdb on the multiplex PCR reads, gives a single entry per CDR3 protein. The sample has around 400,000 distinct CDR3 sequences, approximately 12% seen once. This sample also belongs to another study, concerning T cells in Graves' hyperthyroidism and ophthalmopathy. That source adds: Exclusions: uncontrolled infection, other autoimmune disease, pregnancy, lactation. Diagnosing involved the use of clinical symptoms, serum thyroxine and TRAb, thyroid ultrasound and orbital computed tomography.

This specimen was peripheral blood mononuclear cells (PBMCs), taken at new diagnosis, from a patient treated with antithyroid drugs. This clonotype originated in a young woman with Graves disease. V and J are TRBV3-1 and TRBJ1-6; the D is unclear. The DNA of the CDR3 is TGTGCCAGCAGCCAAGGAGGGTCTTATTTTAATTCACCCCTCCACTTT. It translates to CASSQGGSYFNSPLHF.